This T cell receptor beta chain stems from a study of radiotherapy plus CTLA-4 blockade in lung cancer. Notes on this clone: Its antigen is unknown.

CDR1 is MNHNS and CDR2 is SASEGT in the germline V gene. The ends were cut back, 2 bases at V and 1 base at J, with 14 bases in the middle. The CDR3 covers 16 residues. General study findings and limits: Early shifts in blood T cell clones, with interferon-beta, reportedly predicted response best.

The table came from immunoSEQ multiplex PCR; TCRdb's copy has only in-frame clones and leaves some out. The sample records about 85,000 clones, approximately 86% being singletons. The specimen comprised peripheral blood, sampled from a patient treated with radiotherapy plus ipilimumab. This chain connects TRBV6-1 to TRBJ1-1, with no clear D. The receptor was derived from a human donor with non-small cell lung cancer who had a partial response to radiotherapy plus ipilimumab. CDR3: CASSEPPVPGNTEAFF. The CDR3 coding sequence is TGTGCCAGCAGTGAACCCCCAGTCCCAGGGAACACTGAAGCTTTCTTT.